The clone carrying this T cell receptor (beta chain) was detected ten times or more. Attached unique molecular identifiers marked individual cDNA molecules. Using its own MiXCR run on the 5' RACE reads, TCRdb lists one record per CDR3 protein. The sample yields approximately 70,000 distinct CDR3 sequences, around 11% seen once. The CDR3 has 14 amino acids. V was clipped by 7 bases and J by 2 bases, with 11 bases between them. Germline assignment: CDR1 SGHDN and CDR2 FVKESK. This entry comes from a study of early T cells in non-severe SARS-CoV-2 infection. This specimen consisted of whole blood, obtained at baseline. The clonotype was recovered from an adult who was a healthcare worker with PCR-confirmed SARS-CoV-2 infection or an uninfected control (not recorded which). V is TRBV14 and J is TRBJ2-2, with a weak D call TRBD2 (6 bases). The CDR3 bases are TGTGCCAGCAATCCCGGGGGAAACACCGGGGAGCTGTTTTTT. Translation gives CASNPGGNTGELFF.